This T cell receptor (beta chain) was profiled in a study of blood T cell repertoires in COVID-19. The germline V gene has CDR1 GTSNPN and CDR2 SVGIG (reference sequence). The CDR3 is made up of 13 amino acids. Trimming removed 7 bases at V and 6 bases at J, with 18 bases between. Assay used: immunoSEQ multiplex PCR; TCRdb lists only in-frame clones, some missing. The repertoire holds under 300,000 clones, with approximately 88% as singletons. V gene TRBV30 combines with J gene TRBJ1-2; D is unclear. The TCR originated in a woman aged 40 to 50 with acute COVID-19. Sample: PBMCs or T cells enriched from blood (not recorded which). CDR3 DNA: TGTGCCTATCACCACCCCCGACAAGATGGCTACACCTTC. Its protein product is CAYHHPRQDGYTF.